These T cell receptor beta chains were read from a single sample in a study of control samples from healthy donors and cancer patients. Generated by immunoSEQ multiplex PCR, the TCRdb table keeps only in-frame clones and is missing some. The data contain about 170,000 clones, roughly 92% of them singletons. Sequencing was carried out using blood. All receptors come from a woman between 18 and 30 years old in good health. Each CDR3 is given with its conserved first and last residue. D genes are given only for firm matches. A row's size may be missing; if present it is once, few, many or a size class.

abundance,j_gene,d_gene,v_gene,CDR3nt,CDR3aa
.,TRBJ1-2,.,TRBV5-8,TGTGCCAGCAGCTTGGGACAGATCTATGGCTACACCTTC,CASSLGQIYGYTF
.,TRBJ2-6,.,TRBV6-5,TGTGCCAGCAGCGGGGCCACCTCTGGGGCCAACGTCCTGACTTTC,CASSGATSGANVLTF
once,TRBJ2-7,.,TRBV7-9,TGTGCCAGCAGCCGCGCTCAGGGAACCTCCTACGAGCAGTACTTC,CASSRAQGTSYEQYF
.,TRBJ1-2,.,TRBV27,TGTGCCAGCAGTTTATCGAGTAGGGCAGGGCTAACTTCTAACTATGGCTACACCTTC,CASSLSSRAGLTSNYGYTF
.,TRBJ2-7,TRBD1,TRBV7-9,TGTGCCAGCAGCCCGGGACAGGCGTATTCCTACGAGCAGTACTTC,CASSPGQAYSYEQYF
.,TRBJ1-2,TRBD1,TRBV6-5,TGTGCCAGCACCCGCCGGACAGGGGGGGATGGCTACACCTTC,CASTRRTGGDGYTF
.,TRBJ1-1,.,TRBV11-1,TGTGCCAGCAGCTTTTTTGGGGGGTCGGCTTTCTTT,CASSFFGGSAFF
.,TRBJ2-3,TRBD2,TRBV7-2,TGTGCCAGCAGCGGACTAGCGGGGGGCACAGATACGCAGTATTTT,CASSGLAGGTDTQYF
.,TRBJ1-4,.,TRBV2,TGTGCCAGCAGCTCTCCAGGGGTTAATGAAAAACTGTTTTTT,CASSSPGVNEKLFF
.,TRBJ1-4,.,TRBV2,TGTGCCAGCAGTGGCGGAGGAGGAGGTGAAAAACTGTTTTTT,CASSGGGGGEKLFF
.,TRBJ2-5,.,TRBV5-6,TGTGCCAGCAGCTTATCGGCGTTTTCTGAGACCCAGTACTTC,CASSLSAFSETQYF
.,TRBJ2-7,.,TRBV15,TGTGCCACCAGCAGAGATCTAGGAGGGGCCTACGAGCAGTACTTC,CATSRDLGGAYEQYF
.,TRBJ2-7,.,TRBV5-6,TGTGCCAGTCAGACGGGTATCGACGAGCAGTACTTC,CASQTGIDEQYF
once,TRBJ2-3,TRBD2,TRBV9,TGTGCCAGCAGCGTCGGCAGCGGGGGGGGTACGCAGTATTTT,CASSVGSGGGTQYF
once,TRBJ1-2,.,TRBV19,TGTGCCAGTAGGCCTAAACTGGGGCCTAACTATGGCTACACCTTC,CASRPKLGPNYGYTF
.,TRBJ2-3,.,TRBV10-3,TGTGCCATCAGTGAAGGTCACCCTAGCACAGATACGCAGTATTTT,CAISEGHPSTDTQYF
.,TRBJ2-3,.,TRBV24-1,TGTGCCACCAGTGCGCCCCGGCGGGTCTCCCGGGCGTATTTT,CATSAPRRVSRAYF
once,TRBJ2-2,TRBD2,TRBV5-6,TGTGCCAGCAGTTTTTTAGCGGGAGAGAACACCGGGGAGCTGTTTTTT,CASSFLAGENTGELFF
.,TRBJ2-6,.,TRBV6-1,TGTGCCAGCAGTGCCCTCGGGACGGTCTCTGGGGCCAACGTCCTGACTTTC,CASSALGTVSGANVLTF
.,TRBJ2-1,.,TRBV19,TGTGCCAGTAGTATAGACAGGGTCAATGAGCAGTTCTTC,CASSIDRVNEQFF
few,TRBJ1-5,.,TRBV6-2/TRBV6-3,TGTGCCAGCAGTTATCACAGGGAAAATCAGCCCCAGCATTTT,CASSYHRENQPQHF
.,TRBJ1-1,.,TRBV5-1,TGCGCCAGCAGCTCGGGGGTTGGGAACACTGAAGCTTTCTTT,CASSSGVGNTEAFF
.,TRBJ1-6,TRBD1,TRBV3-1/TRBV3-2,TGTGCCAGCAGGACGGGACAGGGATCACCCCTCCACTTT,CASRTGQGSPLHF
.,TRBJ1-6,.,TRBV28,TGTGCCAGCAGTCTGGGTGCCCCTAATTCACCCCTCCACTTT,CASSLGAPNSPLHF
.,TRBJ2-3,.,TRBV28,TGTGCCAGCAGTTCTGAACGGGTCAGAGATACGCAGTATTTT,CASSSERVRDTQYF
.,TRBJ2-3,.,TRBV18,TGTGCCAGCTCACCACCGGGTGGGAGAAGCACAGATACGCAGTATTTT,CASSPPGGRSTDTQYF
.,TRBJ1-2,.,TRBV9,TGTGCCAGCAGCGCCACAGGGTTGGGGTACTATGGCTACACCTTC,CASSATGLGYYGYTF
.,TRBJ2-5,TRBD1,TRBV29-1,TGCAGCGTTGAGGGCAGACAGGGTGACCAAGAGACCCAGTACTTC,CSVEGRQGDQETQYF
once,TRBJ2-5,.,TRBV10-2,TGCGCCAGCAGTGATTGGCGGGGATACCAAGAGACCCAGTACTTC,CASSDWRGYQETQYF
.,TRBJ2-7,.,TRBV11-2,TGTGCCAGCAGCTTAGTAGCTGTAGTCTCCTACGAGCAGTACTTC,CASSLVAVVSYEQYF
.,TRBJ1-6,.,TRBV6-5,TGTGCCAGCACACAGGGTTTGGATTCACCCCTCCACTTT,CASTQGLDSPLHF
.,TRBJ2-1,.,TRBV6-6,TGTGCCAGCAGTTACGTGGGGGGATCCTACAATGAGCAGTTCTTC,CASSYVGGSYNEQFF
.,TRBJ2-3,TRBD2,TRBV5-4,TGTGCCAGCAGCCCGGGTGCCGGGGGGGCTGGAGATACGCAGTATTTT,CASSPGAGGAGDTQYF
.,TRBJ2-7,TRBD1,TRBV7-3,TGTGCCAGCAGCCGGACAGGGGAAGGGTACGAGCAGTACTTC,CASSRTGEGYEQYF
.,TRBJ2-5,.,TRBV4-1,TGCGCCAGCAGCCAACCTCGGACAGCCGAGACCCAGTACTTC,CASSQPRTAETQYF
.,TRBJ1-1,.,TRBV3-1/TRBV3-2,TGTGCCAGCAGCCAAGTTATGGGGGAAGCTTTCTTT,CASSQVMGEAFF
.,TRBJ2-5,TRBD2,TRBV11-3,TGTGCCAGCAGCTTTGGTTCGCTAGCGGGGTTTCAAGAGACCCAGTACTTC,CASSFGSLAGFQETQYF
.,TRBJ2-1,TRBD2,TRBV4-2,TGTGCCAGCAGCCTATTGAGGACTAGCGGGAGTGGGGAGCAGTTCTTC,CASSLLRTSGSGEQFF
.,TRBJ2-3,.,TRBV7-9,TGTGCCAGCAGCTTAGGGAGGGCAGATACGCAGTATTTT,CASSLGRADTQYF
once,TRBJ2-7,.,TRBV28,TGTGCCAGCAGTTTAGGGGGAGCCCTATACGAGCAGTACTTC,CASSLGGALYEQYF
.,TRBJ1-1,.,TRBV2,TGTGCCAGCAGCCCCGAGATGAACACTGAAGCTTTCTTT,CASSPEMNTEAFF
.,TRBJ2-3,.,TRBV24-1,TGTGCCACCAGTGATCCTCCCAAAGATACGCAGTATTTT,CATSDPPKDTQYF
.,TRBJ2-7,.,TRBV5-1,TGCGCCAGCCAACCCGAACCCTCGGGGCTAGGCTACGAGCAGTACTTC,CASQPEPSGLGYEQYF
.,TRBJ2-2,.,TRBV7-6,TGTGCCAGCTCCCTGGGGGTCAGGGGCTGGGGGGAGCTGTTTTTT,CASSLGVRGWGELFF
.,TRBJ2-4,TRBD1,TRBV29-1,TGCAGCGTCCAATCGTCTGGCAGGGGGTTAGACATTCAGTACTTC,CSVQSSGRGLDIQYF
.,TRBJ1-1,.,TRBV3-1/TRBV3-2,TGTGCCAGCAGCCAAGTGGGGACTGAAGCTTTCTTT,CASSQVGTEAFF
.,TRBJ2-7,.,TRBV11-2,TGTGCCAGCAGCTTGCCAAGCTCCTACGAGCAGTACTTC,CASSLPSSYEQYF
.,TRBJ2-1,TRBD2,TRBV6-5,TGTGCCAGCAGTTACTCGGGACTATTTAATACGAATGAGCAGTTCTTC,CASSYSGLFNTNEQFF
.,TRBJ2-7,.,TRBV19,TGTGCCACCCGTAGGGGGATCTACGAGCAGTACTTC,CATRRGIYEQYF
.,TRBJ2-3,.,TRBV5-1,TGCGCCAGCAGCACTAACACAGATACGCAGTATTTT,CASSTNTDTQYF
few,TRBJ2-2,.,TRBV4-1,TGCGCCAGCAGCCAAGAGACGATATTACAGGCGGAGTCCGGGGAGCTGTTTTTT,CASSQETILQAESGELFF
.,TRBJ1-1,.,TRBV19,TGTGCCAGTACCTTTCAGCAGAACACTGAAGCTTTCTTT,CASTFQQNTEAFF
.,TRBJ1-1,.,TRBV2,TGTGCCAGCAGCGACGACAGGAACACTGAAGCTTTCTTT,CASSDDRNTEAFF
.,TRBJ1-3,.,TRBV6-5,TGTGCCAGCTACCGCGCAGGGTCTGGAAACACCATATATTTT,CASYRAGSGNTIYF
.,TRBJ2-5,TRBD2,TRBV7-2,TGTGCCAGCAGCTCAGGCCTTCCGGGGGGGGAGACCCAGTACTTC,CASSSGLPGGETQYF